This T cell receptor (beta chain) comes out of a study of blood T cell repertoires in COVID-19. Repertoires were generated with immunoSEQ multiplex PCR, while TCRdb's copy carries only in-frame clones and drops some. Of some 41,000 clones listed, nearly 85% are singletons. The CDR3 has 13 amino acids. Trimming cost V 5 bases and J 6 bases, with 11 bases left between them. Germline lookup yields CDR1 SGHRS and CDR2 YFSETQ. Sequences were obtained from peripheral blood. The source is a man at least 80 years old in a cohort sampled during active COVID-19. The chain recombines TRBV5-1 with TRBJ2-2; tentatively, D is TRBD2 (6 bases). As DNA, the CDR3 is TGCGCCAGCAGGACTAGGTCGTCCGGGGAGCTGTTTTTT. Its protein is CASRTRSSGELFF.